This TCR beta chain appears in the sequencing data of a study of T cells in women clearing cervical HPV infection. Study summary: Blood came at first lesion visit for cases, post-clearance for controls. With HLA typing for only a few women, HLA confounding remains possible. Findings and limits, study-wide: Controls had more TRBV6-7 (approximately 0.15%) than cases (approximately 0.11%).

The length of the CDR3 is 14 residues. Per the germline V gene, CDR1 is DFQATT and CDR2 is SNEGSKA (reference sequence). The V gene lost 3 bases and the J gene lost 0 bases, with 12 bases spanning the gap. Regarding this clone: Antigen: not known. With the read ending 3 residues before the CDR3 end, the germline J gene is used to fill in that end.

Generated by immunoSEQ multiplex PCR, the TCRdb table keeps only in-frame clones and is missing some. The sample totals about 40,000 clones. The sequencing sample was made of blood buffy coat. This chain links TRBV20-1 with TRBJ2-7, with D tentatively TRBD2 (6 bases). This TCR was recovered from a woman aged 18-70 years with a cervical HPV16 infection that either progressed to CIN3+ or cleared (not recorded which). CDR3 DNA, as far as it was read: TGCAGTGCTAGGGCTGGCGGGGACTCCTACGAG. As protein: CSARAGGDSYE. The entire CDR3 reads CSARAGGDSYEQYF.